This T cell receptor beta chain emerged from a study of T cell responses to AZD1222 COVID-19 vaccine. Points from the study as a whole: Nearly half of spike-specific TCRs reportedly target unmutated variant regions.

The V gene's germline CDR1 is SQVTM and CDR2 ANQGSEA. There are 12 residues in the CDR3. Trimming stripped 3 bases from V and 10 bases from J, with 13 bases between. This clone was found once. The antigen is unknown. Produced via immunoSEQ multiplex PCR; TCRdb's table is partial and in-frame only. The repertoire holds about 54,000 clones, around 92% seen once, with about 15% in the top ten. This rearrangement joins TRBV29-1 to TRBJ2-1; perhaps TRBD2 as D (6 bases). The receptor's source is an adult who received the AZD1222 COVID-19 vaccine. The specimen comprised peripheral blood, sampled 28 days after the second AZD1222 dose. The CDR3 loop is CSVDGSLWEQFF. In DNA, the CDR3 is TGCAGCGTTGACGGGAGTTTATGGGAGCAGTTCTTC.